What follows are 22 T cell receptor beta chains derived from one specimen sequenced in a study of PD-1 blockade in classical Hodgkin lymphoma. Brentuximab vedotin exposure varied, and every patient relapsed after autologous stem cell transplantation. Data came from immunoSEQ multiplex PCR; TCRdb stores just in-frame clones and leaves some out. The sample has around 20,000 clones; 70% to 90% are singletons. The source was peripheral blood mononuclear cells (PBMCs), collected before the second cycle of nivolumab. These receptors were taken from a human donor with classical Hodgkin lymphoma.

The chain is built from TRBV9 and TRBJ2-1; 12 nucleotides align to TRBD2. With V trimmed by 3 bases and J by 8 bases, 6 bases remained unmatched. Per germline, CDR1 SGDLS and CDR2 YYNGEE. The CDR3 has 15 amino acids. The CDR3 coding sequence is TGTGCCAGCAGCGCGCTAGCGGGGGGGCGGTATGAGCAGTTCTTC. Its translation: CASSALAGGRYEQFF.

The V and J genes are TRBV7-9 and TRBJ2-6; D gene ambiguous. V was pared by 5 bases and J by 4 bases, with 6 bases between. CDR1 and CDR2 from the germline V gene are SEHNR and FQNEAQ (reference sequence). The CDR3 runs 13 residues. The CDR3 reads CASSQAGANVLTF. The CDR3 bases are TGTGCCAGCAGCCAAGCGGGGGCCAACGTCCTGACTTTC.

The V call is TRBV21-1, the J call TRBJ2-7; the DNA was not used to check the table's D call, TRBD1. TRBV21-1 is reported as a pseudogene. The CDR3 loop spans 16 amino acids. The CDR3 DNA follows: TGTGCCAGCAGCAACGAAAACGTCCAGGCGAACTACGAGCAGTACTTC. Translation gives CASSNENVQANYEQYF.

The gene calls are TRBV5-1 and TRBJ2-3; D possibly corresponds to TRBD2 (6 bases). The V end lost 4 bases, the J end lost 3 bases, and 24 bases lay between the germline ends. Germline values: CDR1 SGHRS, CDR2 YFSETQ. The CDR3 consists of 18 residues. The CDR3 DNA follows: TGCGCCAGCAGCCGTCCCTTACTAGCTCCTACTGGTACAGATACGCAGTATTTT. Protein sequence: CASSRPLLAPTGTDTQYF.

The V call is TRBV6-5, the J call TRBJ1-1, with D perhaps TRBD1 (5 bases). The CDR3 is 15 residues long. CDR1 and CDR2 from the germline V gene are MNHEY and SVGAGI. Trimming took off 2 bases at V and 0 bases at J, with 10 bases between the two ends. The CDR3 sequence is CASSYTGEMNTEAFF. CDR3 sequence (DNA): TGTGCCAGCAGTTACACGGGGGAGATGAACACTGAAGCTTTCTTT.

V is TRBV10-1 and J is TRBJ1-2; D is ambiguous. Looked up from germline, CDR1 is WNHNN and CDR2 is SYGVQD (reference sequence). V lost 3 bases to trimming and J lost 4 bases, with 24 bases between them. The CDR3 extends over 18 amino acids. CDR3 DNA: TGCGCCAGCAGTGACCCCCGGAGGGCAGAACGAATCCTCTATGGCTACACCTTC. This gives the protein CASSDPRRAERILYGYTF.

This chain joins TRBV5-4 and TRBJ1-2; weak D call: TRBD1 (6 bases). Per germline, CDR1 SGHNT and CDR2 YYREEE (reference sequence). Trimming took off 0 bases at V and 4 bases at J, with 10 bases between the two ends. The CDR3 consists of 14 residues. CDR3 nucleotides: TGTGCCAGCAGCTTGGAGGGGGGTTTCTATGGCTACACCTTC. Protein: CASSLEGGFYGYTF.

This rearrangement joins TRBV11-2 to TRBJ2-7, with D tentatively TRBD2 (6 bases). The V end lost 5 bases, the J end lost 4 bases, and 12 bases lay between the germline ends. CDR3 length equals 13 residues. Germline values: CDR1 SGHAT, CDR2 FQNNGV. The CDR3 bases are TGTGCCAGCAGCCCCCATGCGGGATACGAGCAGTACTTC. Its protein is CASSPHAGYEQYF.

The chain is built from TRBV7-8 and TRBJ2-5, with 9 bases fitting TRBD2. With V trimmed by 7 bases and J by 5 bases, 8 bases remained unmatched. This CDR3 spans 14 amino acids. CDR1 and CDR2 from the germline V gene are SGHVS and FQNEAQ. The CDR3: CASKGSGGSETQYF. DNA for the CDR3: TGTGCCAGCAAGGGTAGCGGGGGTTCGGAGACCCAGTACTTC. Full variable domain (remainder filled in from reference TRBV7-8 and TRBJ2-5): GAGVSQSPRYKVAKRGQDVALRCDPISGHVSLFWYQQALGQGPEFLTYFQNEAQLDKSGLPSDRFFAERPEGSVSTLKIQRTQQEDSAVYLCASKGSGGSETQYFGPGTRLLVL.

J is TRBJ1-1 and V is TRBV4-3, with D possibly matching TRBD1 (5 bases). The CDR3 runs 15 residues. V lost 1 base to trimming and J lost 0 bases, with 9 bases between them. The germline CDR1 and CDR2 sequences are LGHNA and YSLEER. This chain's CDR3 is CASSQVQTVNTEAFF. The CDR3 bases are TGCGCCAGCAGCCAAGTCCAGACAGTGAACACTGAAGCTTTCTTT.

This chain connects TRBV19 to TRBJ2-1; D ambiguous. This CDR3 spans 14 amino acids. The V gene's germline CDR1 is LNHDA and CDR2 SQIVND (reference sequence). The V and J ends lost 2 bases and 6 bases respectively, with 11 bases between them. Written as DNA, the CDR3 is TGTGCCAGTAGTATACAGGAGTTCCCCAATGAGCAGTTCTTC. This codes for CASSIQEFPNEQFF.

The chain joins TRBV4-3 to TRBJ2-3; 8 bases are a match to TRBD2. This CDR3 contains 17 residues. Germline V gene sequence: CDR1 LGHNA, CDR2 YSLEER. J lost 5 bases, V lost 0 bases, and 10 bases had no gene match. CDR3: CASSQDNRGGFVDTQYF. The CDR3 DNA follows: TGCGCCAGCAGCCAAGATAATCGGGGGGGGTTTGTAGATACGCAGTATTTT.

V is TRBV15 and J is TRBJ2-6, with 7 bases identical to TRBD1. The CDR3 is 17 residues long. Unmatched junction bases numbered 5, after V lost 1 base and J lost 2 bases. Germline CDR1 reads LNHNV; CDR2 reads YYDKDF (reference sequence). This CDR3 is CATSRGGDSTGANVLTF. The CDR3 coding sequence is TGTGCCACCAGCAGAGGTGGGGACAGTACTGGGGCCAACGTCCTGACTTTC.

The chain links TRBV5-1 to TRBJ2-5; tentatively, D is TRBD1 or TRBD2 (5 bases each). The CDR3 contains 14 residues. CDR1 and CDR2 from the germline V gene are SGHRS and YFSETQ. Trimming removed 4 bases at V and 2 bases at J, with 12 bases between. CDR3 amino acids: CASSPGTVQETQYF. The CDR3 DNA sequence: TGCGCCAGCAGCCCTGGGACCGTTCAAGAGACCCAGTACTTC. The whole variable domain, filled in from reference TRBV5-1 and TRBJ2-5, reads KAGVTQTPRYLIKTRGQQVTLSCSPISGHRSVSWYQQTPGQGLQFLFEYFSETQRNKGNFPGRFSGRQFSNSRSEMNVSTLELGDSALYLCASSPGTVQETQYFGPGTRLLVL.

The chain couples TRBV27 to TRBJ1-2; 7 positions match TRBD1. The CDR3 consists of 13 residues. V was clipped by 6 bases and J by 6 bases; unmatched bases: 7. The germline V gene has CDR1 MNHEY and CDR2 SMNVEV (reference sequence). CDR3 residues: CASRMIDRDGYTF. In DNA, the CDR3 is TGTGCCAGCAGGATGATAGACAGGGATGGCTACACCTTC.

This chain links TRBV5-1 with TRBJ1-2; 7 bases map to TRBD1. V was clipped by 4 bases and J by 4 bases; unmatched bases: 4. The germline V gene encodes CDR1 SGHRS and CDR2 YFSETQ. This CDR3 spans 13 amino acids. The CDR3 DNA follows: TGCGCCAGCAGCAGTACAGGGGTCTATGGCTACACCTTC. Protein: CASSSTGVYGYTF.

The chain recombines TRBV7-3 with TRBJ2-2; TRBD2 is a possible D gene (5 bases). The CDR3 has 14 residues. Germline assignment: CDR1 SGHTA and CDR2 FQGTGA. Trimming left V 4 bases short and J 2 bases short, with 8 bases between. The CDR3 here is CASSSSGNTGELFF. As DNA, the CDR3 is TGTGCCAGCAGCTCCAGCGGTAACACCGGGGAGCTGTTTTTT.

The gene calls are TRBV7-9 and TRBJ1-6; D is uncertain. The CDR3 covers 15 residues. Trimming removed 4 bases from V and 1 base from J, with 8 bases in between. Per the germline V gene, CDR1 is SEHNR and CDR2 is FQNEAQ (reference sequence). CDR3 DNA sequence: TGTGCCAGCAGCTCGACCGGATCCTATAATTCACCCCTCCACTTT. This translates into CASSSTGSYNSPLHF.

The chain combines TRBV7-9 with TRBJ2-5; D is perhaps TRBD2 (6 bases). The CDR3 contains 14 residues. V lost 2 bases and J 2 bases, leaving 9 bases between the germline ends. CDR1 and CDR2 (germline): SEHNR, FQNEAQ (reference sequence). CDR3 bases: TGTGCCAGCAGCTTAACCGGGGGACAAGAGACCCAGTACTTC. It translates to CASSLTGGQETQYF.

The chain combines TRBV7-8 with TRBJ1-5, with TRBD1 as a possible D gene (6 bases). Germline V lookup: CDR1 SGHVS, CDR2 FQNEAQ. V lost 5 bases, J lost 5 bases, and 7 bases lay in between. The CDR3 spans 12 residues. Here the CDR3 reads CASSKGDQPQHF. In DNA, the CDR3 is TGTGCCAGCAGCAAGGGGGATCAGCCCCAGCATTTT.

This chain uses TRBV19 with TRBJ1-3; no firm D call. Germline V CDR1 and CDR2: LNHDA, SQIVND (reference sequence). V was clipped by 9 bases and J by 3 bases, with 18 bases between them. The CDR3 is 15 residues long. CDR3 bases: TGTGCCAGCGACGCGGGGTTGGGCGTTGGAAACACCATATATTTT. Amino acid sequence: CASDAGLGVGNTIYF.

V usage is TRBV6-6 and J usage is TRBJ2-7; possibly TRBD2 for D (5 bases). V was clipped by 4 bases and J by 6 bases, with 10 bases between them. The CDR3 runs to 12 residues. Per germline, CDR1 MNHNY and CDR2 SVGAGI (reference sequence). Written as DNA, the CDR3 is TGTGCCAGCAGTTCCGGACTGGGCGAGCAGTACTTC. Residues: CASSSGLGEQYF.